This T cell receptor beta chain derives from a study of identical twins. TCRdb redid the calling of the 5' RACE reads with MiXCR, one entry per CDR3 protein. The top ten hold about 0.25% of the sample, which has some 1,600,000 distinct CDR3 sequences, around a third seen once. In the case of this clonotype: Its specificity is not known.

Study-level points and caveats: Shared out-of-frame alpha sequences (those common to twins) showed excess low generation probability.

CDR3 length: 14 residues. Germline V gene sequence: CDR1 SQVTM, CDR2 ANQGSEA. The ends lost 6 bases at V and 3 bases at J; junction bases unmatched: 10. This sequence was found in a newborn girl in good health. The source material was cord blood. This chain connects TRBV29-1 to TRBJ2-5; the match to TRBD1 covers 7 bases. CDR3: CSVGTGAPKETQYF. The CDR3 nucleotides are TGCAGCGTCGGAACAGGGGCCCCGAAAGAGACCCAGTACTTC.